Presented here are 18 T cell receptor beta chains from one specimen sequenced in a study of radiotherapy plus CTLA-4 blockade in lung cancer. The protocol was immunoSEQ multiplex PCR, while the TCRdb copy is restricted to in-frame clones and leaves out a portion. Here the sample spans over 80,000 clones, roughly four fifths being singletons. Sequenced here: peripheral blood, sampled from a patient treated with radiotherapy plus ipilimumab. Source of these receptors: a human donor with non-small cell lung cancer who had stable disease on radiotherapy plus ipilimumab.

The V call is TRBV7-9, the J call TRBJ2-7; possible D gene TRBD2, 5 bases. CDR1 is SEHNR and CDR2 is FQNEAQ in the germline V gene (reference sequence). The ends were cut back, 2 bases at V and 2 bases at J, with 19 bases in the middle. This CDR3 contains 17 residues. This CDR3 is CASSLLGLSAEAYEQYF. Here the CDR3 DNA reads TGTGCCAGCAGCTTATTAGGTCTTTCTGCGGAGGCCTACGAGCAGTACTTC.

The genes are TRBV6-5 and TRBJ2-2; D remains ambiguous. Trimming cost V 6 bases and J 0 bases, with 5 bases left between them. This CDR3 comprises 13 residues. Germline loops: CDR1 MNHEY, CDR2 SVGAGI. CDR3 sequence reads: CASRLANTGELFF. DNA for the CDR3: TGTGCCAGCAGGTTAGCGAACACCGGGGAGCTGTTTTTT.

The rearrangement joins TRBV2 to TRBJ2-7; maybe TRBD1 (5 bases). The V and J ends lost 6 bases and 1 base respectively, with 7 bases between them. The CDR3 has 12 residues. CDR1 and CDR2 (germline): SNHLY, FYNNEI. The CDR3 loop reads CASSRTSYEQYF. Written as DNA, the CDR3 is TGTGCCAGCAGCCGGACATCCTACGAGCAGTACTTC. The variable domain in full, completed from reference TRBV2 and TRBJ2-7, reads EPEVTQTPSHQVTQMGQEVILRCVPISNHLYFYWYRQILGQKVEFLVSFYNNEISEKSEIFDDQFSVERPDGSNFTLKIRSTKLEDSAMYFCASSRTSYEQYFGPGTRLTVT.

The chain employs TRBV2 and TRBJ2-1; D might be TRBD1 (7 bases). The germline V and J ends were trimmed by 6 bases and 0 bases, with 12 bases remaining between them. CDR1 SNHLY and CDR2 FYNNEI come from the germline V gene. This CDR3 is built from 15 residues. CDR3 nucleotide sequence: TGTGCCAGCAGCAGACAGGGAGGCTCCTACAATGAGCAGTTCTTC. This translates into CASSRQGGSYNEQFF.

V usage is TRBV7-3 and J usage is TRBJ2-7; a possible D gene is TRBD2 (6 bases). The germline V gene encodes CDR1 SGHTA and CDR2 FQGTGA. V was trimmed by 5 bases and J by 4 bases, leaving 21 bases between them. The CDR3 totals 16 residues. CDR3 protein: CASSVGGTIRGYEQYF. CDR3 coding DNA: TGTGCCAGCAGCGTAGGTGGGACCATCCGGGGGTACGAGCAGTACTTC.

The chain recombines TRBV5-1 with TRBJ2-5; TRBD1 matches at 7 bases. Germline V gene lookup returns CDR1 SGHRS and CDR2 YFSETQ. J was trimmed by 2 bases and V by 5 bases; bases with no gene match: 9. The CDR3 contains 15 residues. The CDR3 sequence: CASRRGQDLQETQYF. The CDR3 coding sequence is TGCGCCAGCAGGAGGGGGCAGGACCTACAAGAGACCCAGTACTTC.

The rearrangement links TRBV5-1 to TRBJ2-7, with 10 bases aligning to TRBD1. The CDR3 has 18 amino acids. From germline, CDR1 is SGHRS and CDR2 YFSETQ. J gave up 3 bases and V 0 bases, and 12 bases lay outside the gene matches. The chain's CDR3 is CASSLVGGTGQGIYEQYF. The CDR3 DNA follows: TGCGCCAGCAGCTTGGTGGGGGGTACGGGACAGGGGATCTACGAGCAGTACTTC.

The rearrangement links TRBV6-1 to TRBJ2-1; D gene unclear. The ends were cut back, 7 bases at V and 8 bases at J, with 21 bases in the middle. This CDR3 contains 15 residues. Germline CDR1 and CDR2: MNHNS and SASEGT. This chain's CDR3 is CASTDSAALGDEQFF. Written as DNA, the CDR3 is TGTGCCAGCACCGACTCGGCAGCCCTTGGCGATGAGCAGTTCTTC.

The CDR3 nucleotides are TGTGCCAGCAGCCTCCCGAACTACAATGAGCAGTTCTTC. It encodes CASSLPNYNEQFF. J is TRBJ2-1 and V is TRBV28; no definite D call. The ends were cut back, 6 bases at V and 3 bases at J, with 9 bases in the middle. The CDR3 spans 13 residues. Per the germline V gene, CDR1 is MDHEN and CDR2 is SYDVKM.

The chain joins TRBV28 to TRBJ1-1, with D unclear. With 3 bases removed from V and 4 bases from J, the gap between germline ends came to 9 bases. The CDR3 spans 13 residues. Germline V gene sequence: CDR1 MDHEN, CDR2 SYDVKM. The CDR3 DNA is TGTGCCAGCAGTTTCGGGGTTGGCACTGAAGCTTTCTTT. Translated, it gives CASSFGVGTEAFF.

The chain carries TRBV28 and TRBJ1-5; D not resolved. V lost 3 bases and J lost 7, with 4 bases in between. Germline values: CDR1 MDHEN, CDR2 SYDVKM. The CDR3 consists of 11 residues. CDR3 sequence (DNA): TGTGCCAGCAGTTTGGGGCAGCCCCAGCATTTT. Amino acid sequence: CASSLGQPQHF.

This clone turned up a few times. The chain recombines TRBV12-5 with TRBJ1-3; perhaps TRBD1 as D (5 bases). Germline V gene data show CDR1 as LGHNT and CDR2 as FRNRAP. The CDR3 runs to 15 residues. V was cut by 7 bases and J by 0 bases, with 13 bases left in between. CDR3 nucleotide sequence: TGTGCTAGTGCCGTGGGGGAGGGCTCTGGAAACACCATATATTTT. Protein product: CASAVGEGSGNTIYF.

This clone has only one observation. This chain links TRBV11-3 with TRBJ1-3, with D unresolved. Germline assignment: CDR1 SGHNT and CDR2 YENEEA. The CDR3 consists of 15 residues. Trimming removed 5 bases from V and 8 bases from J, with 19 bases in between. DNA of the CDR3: TGTGCCAGCAGCCATACACCGGACCCTCAAGACACCATATATTTT. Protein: CASSHTPDPQDTIYF.

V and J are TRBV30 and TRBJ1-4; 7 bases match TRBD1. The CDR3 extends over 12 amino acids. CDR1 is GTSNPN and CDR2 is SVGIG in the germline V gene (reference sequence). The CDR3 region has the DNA TGTGCGTATTACAGGGGCGGTGAAAAACTGTTTTTT. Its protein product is CAYYRGGEKLFF.

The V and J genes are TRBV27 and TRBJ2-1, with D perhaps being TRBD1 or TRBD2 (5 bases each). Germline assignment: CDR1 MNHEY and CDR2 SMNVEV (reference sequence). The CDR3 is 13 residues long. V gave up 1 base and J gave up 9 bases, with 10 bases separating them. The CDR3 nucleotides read TGTGCCAGCAGTTTATTCGTTGGGGGTGAGCAGTTCTTC. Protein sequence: CASSLFVGGEQFF.

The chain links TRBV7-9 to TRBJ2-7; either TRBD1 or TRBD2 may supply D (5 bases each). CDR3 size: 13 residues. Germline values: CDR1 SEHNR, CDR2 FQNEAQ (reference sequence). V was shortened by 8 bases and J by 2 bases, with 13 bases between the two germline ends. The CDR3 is CASDYRDAYEQYF. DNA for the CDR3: TGTGCCAGCGACTACCGGGACGCCTACGAGCAGTACTTC.

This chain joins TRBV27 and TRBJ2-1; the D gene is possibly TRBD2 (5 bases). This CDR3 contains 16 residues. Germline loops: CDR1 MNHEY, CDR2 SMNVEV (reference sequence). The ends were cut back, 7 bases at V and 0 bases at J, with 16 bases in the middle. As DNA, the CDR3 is TGTGCCAGCAACCTAGGAGGCTTGAGCTCCTACAATGAGCAGTTCTTC. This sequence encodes CASNLGGLSSYNEQFF.

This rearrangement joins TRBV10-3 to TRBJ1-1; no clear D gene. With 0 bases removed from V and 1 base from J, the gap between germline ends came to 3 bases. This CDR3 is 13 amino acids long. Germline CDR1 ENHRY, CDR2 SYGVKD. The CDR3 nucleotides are TGTGCCATCAGTGAGTCAGAGAACACTGAAGCTTTCTTT. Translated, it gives CAISESENTEAFF.